This T cell receptor (beta chain) came from a study of CD8 T cells in ankylosing spondylitis. As regards this clonotype: Its antigen is unknown.

MiXCR was run by TCRdb on the 5' RACE reads, yielding one entry per CDR3 protein. The sample carries roughly 700,000 distinct CDR3 sequences, under 20% recorded once. Study-level results: Earlier studies detected some motif variants in reactive arthritis synovial fluid and blood. Ankylosing spondylitis blood seemed to carry a telltale TCR beta motif made of under ten highly homologous variants. Disease-linked clones reportedly concentrated significantly in matched ankylosing spondylitis synovial fluid.

Sequenced material: blood, either unsorted or a sorted T cell fraction (not recorded which). This TCR derives from a male donor with ankylosing spondylitis.

The CDR3 sequence: CSARPPGAVSSNHTF. The CDR3, as DNA: TGCAGTGCTAGACCTCCCGGGGCAGTCAGCAGTAATCACACCTTC. This chain uses TRBV20-1 with TRBJ1-2; D possibly corresponds to TRBD1 (5 bases). Looked up from germline, CDR1 is DFQATT and CDR2 is SNEGSKA (reference sequence). The CDR3 length is 15 residues. V lost 2 bases, J lost 12 bases, and 25 bases lay in between.